Below are 26 T cell receptor beta chains sequenced from a single sample in a study of T cell responses to AZD1222 COVID-19 vaccine (dated by TCRdb to 2020 to 2023). Library preparation used the immunoSEQ multiplex PCR assay. TCRdb holds this immuneACCESS table with in-frame rearrangements only. Some clones are missing; in checked studies, unresolved V genes explain under half, and the rest has no known cause. The sample table contains about 180,000 clones; only one count was recorded for approximately 90% of them. About 2.8% of the sample comes from the top ten. The time point tag for this specimen amounts to: baseline before first vaccination. This sample comprised peripheral blood, obtained on day 0 of AZD1222 vaccination. Receptors were obtained from an adult in good health.

The V and J genes are TRBV6-1 and TRBJ1-4; D ambiguous. The CDR3 spans 16 residues. CDR1 and CDR2 (germline): MNHNS, SASEGT. Deletions cut 2 bases from V and 1 base from J, with 11 bases between. CDR3 bases: TGTGCCAGCAGTGAATTTTCGAGGGAAACTAATGAAAAACTGTTTTTT. It encodes CASSEFSRETNEKLFF.

This chain uses TRBV10-1 with TRBJ2-1, with D unresolved. Trimming took 2 bases from V and 5 from J, leaving 13 bases between them. This CDR3 contains 15 residues. Germline assignment: CDR1 WNHNN and CDR2 SYGVQD (reference sequence). CDR3 bases: TGCGCCAGCAGTGAGGACTTTAACTTTGACAATGAGCAGTTCTTC. Translating it yields CASSEDFNFDNEQFF.

This clone was recorded a few times. V and J are TRBV5-4 and TRBJ2-7; 7 bases agree with TRBD2. V shed 7 bases and J 8 bases; nucleotides not matched to a gene: 9. Germline loops: CDR1 SGHNT, CDR2 YYREEE (reference sequence). This CDR3 is 12 amino acids long. The CDR3 region is CASRLAGGKQYF. The CDR3 DNA reads TGTGCCAGCCGACTAGCTGGAGGCAAGCAGTACTTC.

The J gene is TRBJ1-2, the V gene TRBV6-5; 7 positions match TRBD1. Germline-derived CDR1 and CDR2 are MNHEY and SVGAGI. With V trimmed by 5 bases and J by 6 bases, 9 bases remained unmatched. The CDR3 is 14 residues long. The CDR3 reads CASSRPTGYDGYTF. The CDR3 DNA is TGTGCCAGCAGTCGACCGACAGGGTATGATGGCTACACCTTC.

The chain has TRBV6-6 and TRBJ2-3, with a possible D match to TRBD2 (6 bases). Trimming removed 4 bases at V and 0 bases at J, with 14 bases between. The CDR3 is 16 amino acids. Germline loops: CDR1 MNHNY, CDR2 SVGAGI (reference sequence). CDR3 protein: CASSWASGLSTDTQYF. In DNA form, the CDR3 reads TGTGCCAGCAGTTGGGCCAGCGGGCTAAGCACAGATACGCAGTATTTT.

V usage is TRBV18 and J usage is TRBJ2-5, with a possible D match to TRBD1 (6 bases). Trimming took off 4 bases at V and 1 base at J, with 10 bases between the two ends. The CDR3 covers 14 residues. The germline V gene has CDR1 KGHSH and CDR2 LQKENI. The CDR3 is CASSLTGPQETQYF. CDR3 nucleotides: TGTGCCAGCTCACTAACAGGGCCCCAAGAGACCCAGTACTTC.

The chain combines TRBV5-1 with TRBJ2-2; possible D gene TRBD2, 6 bases. Germline CDR1 and CDR2: SGHRS and YFSETQ. The CDR3 loop spans 15 amino acids. Trimming pared 3 bases from V and 5 bases from J, leaving 14 bases between. The CDR3 loop reads CASSSTPRETGELFF. The CDR3 DNA reads TGCGCCAGCAGCTCGACGCCTCGGGAGACCGGGGAGCTGTTTTTT.

This chain joins TRBV5-6 and TRBJ2-4, with D tentatively TRBD1 or TRBD2 (5 bases each). The CDR3 has 16 residues. Germline V gene lookup returns CDR1 SGHDT and CDR2 YYEEEE. V was shortened by 2 bases and J by 3 bases, with 15 bases between the two germline ends. CDR3 loop: CASSFTVLGDKNIQYF. CDR3 in DNA: TGTGCCAGCAGCTTTACAGTACTAGGGGACAAAAACATTCAGTACTTC.

The chain recombines TRBV6-5 with TRBJ2-3; D is ambiguous. Trimming shortened V by 2 bases and J by 0 bases, and 9 bases separated the two germline ends. The CDR3 is 15 residues long. The germline V gene encodes CDR1 MNHEY and CDR2 SVGAGI. CDR3 nucleotides: TGTGCCAGCAGTTACGGCCAGCTTAGCACAGATACGCAGTATTTT. Translating gives CASSYGQLSTDTQYF.

The V gene is TRBV5-1, the J gene TRBJ2-1, with TRBD2 matching 12 bases. V trimming: 0 bases; J trimming: 4 bases; junction bases outside the gene matches: 2. The CDR3 is made up of 16 amino acids. Germline V gene sequence: CDR1 SGHRS, CDR2 YFSETQ. CDR3 DNA sequence: TGCGCCAGCAGCTTGGAGCTAGCGGGAGGGTACAATGAGCAGTTCTTC. Protein sequence: CASSLELAGGYNEQFF.

The rearrangement joins TRBV5-8 to TRBJ1-1; 7 positions agree with TRBD1. Trimming took 1 base from V and 0 from J; bases not matched to a gene: 9. The CDR3 sequence is 17 residues long. Per germline, CDR1 SGHTS and CDR2 YDEGEE. The CDR3 DNA sequence: TGTGCCAGCAGCTTGTATCACGGGGACAGCATGAACACTGAAGCTTTCTTT. Translating gives CASSLYHGDSMNTEAFF.

This sequence joins TRBV29-1 and TRBJ2-1; 10 positions agree with TRBD2. The V segment lost 6 bases and the J segment 7 bases; nucleotides outside the gene matches: 9. This CDR3 region has 14 residues. The germline gives CDR1 SQVTM, CDR2 ANQGSEA. Here the CDR3 reads CSVTSGWEINEQFF. The CDR3 DNA is TGCAGCGTGACTAGCGGGTGGGAGATTAATGAGCAGTTCTTC.

V usage is TRBV5-6 and J usage is TRBJ2-6; perhaps D is TRBD1 or TRBD2 (5 bases each). CDR1 is SGHDT, CDR2 YYEEEE, per germline. The CDR3 contains 16 residues. Trimming removed 3 bases from V and 0 bases from J, with 10 bases in between. The CDR3 here is CASSWDARSGANVLTF. CDR3 DNA sequence: TGTGCCAGCAGCTGGGACGCTCGCTCTGGGGCCAACGTCCTGACTTTC.

The chain uses TRBV5-1 and TRBJ2-2, with 8 bases that match TRBD2. Germline values: CDR1 SGHRS, CDR2 YFSETQ. V gave up 2 bases and J gave up 6 bases; unmatched junction bases: 6. The length of the CDR3 is 15 residues. The CDR3, as DNA: TGCGCCAGCAGCTTCGGGGGGGTGTCACCCGGGGAGCTGTTTTTT. It yields the protein CASSFGGVSPGELFF.

The rearrangement joins TRBV27 to TRBJ1-4; D remains ambiguous. Trimming shortened V by 2 bases and J by 0 bases, and 13 bases separated the two germline ends. The CDR3 totals 17 residues. Germline values: CDR1 MNHEY, CDR2 SMNVEV (reference sequence). Here the CDR3 reads CASSLKGGGSTNEKLFF. The CDR3 coding sequence is TGTGCCAGCAGTTTAAAGGGCGGAGGATCAACTAATGAAAAACTGTTTTTT.

This sequence joins TRBV6-6 and TRBJ1-5; maybe TRBD1 (5 bases). V dropped 6 bases and J dropped 2 bases, with 11 bases sitting between them. In germline, CDR1 is MNHNY, CDR2 SVGAGI (reference sequence). This CDR3 is 14 amino acids long. CDR3 DNA: TGTGCCAGCAGCCCCGACAGCCGCAATCAGCCCCAGCATTTT. Its translation: CASSPDSRNQPQHF.

This sequence joins TRBV27 and TRBJ1-2; D may be TRBD1 (6 bases). CDR3 length equals 15 residues. V lost 3 bases and J 4 bases, leaving 15 bases between the germline ends. Looked up from germline, CDR1 is MNHEY and CDR2 is SMNVEV (reference sequence). In nucleotides, the CDR3 is TGTGCCAGCAGTTTCAGACCGGGGGCTCGCTATGGCTACACCTTC. As protein: CASSFRPGARYGYTF.

This clone was seen only once. The chain is built from TRBV7-8 and TRBJ2-7; D uncertain. This CDR3 region has 13 residues. V dropped 3 bases and J dropped 0 bases, with 6 bases sitting between them. Germline V gene lookup returns CDR1 SGHVS and CDR2 FQNEAQ. The CDR3 DNA sequence: TGTGCCAGCAGCTTGAGGCCCTCCTACGAGCAGTACTTC. Its translation: CASSLRPSYEQYF.

V is TRBV20-1 and J is TRBJ1-4; no clear D gene. V shed 3 bases and J shed 12 bases, with 8 bases lying between them. The CDR3 has 10 residues. Germline V gives CDR1 DFQATT, CDR2 SNEGSKA (reference sequence). The CDR3 coding sequence is TGCAGTGCTAGCAGTGGAGAACTGTTTTTT. It is translated as CSASSGELFF.

The chain's CDR3 is CASSLTFGSYNEQFF. CDR3 in DNA: TGCGCCAGCAGCTTGACCTTTGGGTCCTACAATGAGCAGTTCTTC. The genes are TRBV5-1 and TRBJ2-1, with D unclear. Deletions cut 1 base from V and 1 base from J, with 9 bases between. In germline, CDR1 is SGHRS, CDR2 YFSETQ. There are 15 residues in the CDR3. Full variable domain (outside the CDR3, taken from reference TRBV5-1 and TRBJ2-1): KAGVTQTPRYLIKTRGQQVTLSCSPISGHRSVSWYQQTPGQGLQFLFEYFSETQRNKGNFPGRFSGRQFSNSRSEMNVSTLELGDSALYLCASSLTFGSYNEQFFGPGTRLTVL.

This chain uses TRBV27 with TRBJ1-2; no clear D gene. The CDR3 covers 13 residues. The V gene lost 8 bases and the J gene lost 0 bases, with 10 bases spanning the gap. Germline loops: CDR1 MNHEY, CDR2 SMNVEV (reference sequence). CDR3: CASGLTANYGYTF. CDR3 coding DNA: TGTGCCAGCGGACTGACTGCTAACTATGGCTACACCTTC.

This clone occurred once. V and J are TRBV19 and TRBJ2-1, with D hard to call. The CDR3 has 11 residues. Germline CDR1 is LNHDA and CDR2 is SQIVND (reference sequence). Deletions cut 11 bases from V and 3 bases from J, with 8 bases between. Here the CDR3 DNA reads TGTGCCGTTGAGGTCTACAATGAGCAGTTCTTC. Translation gives CAVEVYNEQFF. The full variable domain, in which reference TRBV19 and TRBJ2-1 provide the parts outside the CDR3, is DGGITQSPKYLFRKEGQNVTLSCEQNLNHDAMYWYRQDPGQGLRLIYYSQIVNDFQKGDIAEGYSVSREKKESFPLTVTSAQKNPTAFYLCAVEVYNEQFFGPGTRLTVL.

This rearrangement joins TRBV20-1 to TRBJ2-7, with 11 bases aligning to TRBD2. J lost 2 bases, V lost 3 bases, and 6 bases had no gene match. Germline lookup yields CDR1 DFQATT and CDR2 SNEGSKA (reference sequence). The CDR3 spans 15 residues. The CDR3 DNA sequence: TGCAGTGCTAGTACCCTACTAGCGGGGGCCTACGAGCAGTACTTC. This translates into CSASTLLAGAYEQYF.

Worth noting for this clone: This sample also contains other DNA sequences that code for the same CDR3. The V and J genes are TRBV2 and TRBJ1-1; 8 bases fit TRBD1. CDR3 size: 14 residues. The germline V gene has CDR1 SNHLY and CDR2 FYNNEI. Unmatched junction bases numbered 2, after V lost 5 bases and J lost 0 bases. CDR3 sequence: CASSRQGMNTEAFF. CDR3 sequence (DNA): TGTGCCAGCAGTCGACAGGGGATGAACACTGAAGCTTTCTTT.

The rearrangement joins TRBV4-2 to TRBJ2-2, with TRBD1 matching over 8 bases. This CDR3 is 16 amino acids long. Germline-derived CDR1 and CDR2 are LGHNA and YNFKEQ. V lost 0 bases to trimming and J lost 3 bases; unmatched junction nucleotides: 3. CDR3 residues: CASSQESGGDTGELFF. CDR3 bases: TGTGCCAGCAGCCAAGAGTCAGGGGGCGACACCGGGGAGCTGTTTTTT.

This clone was recorded once. J is TRBJ1-2 and V is TRBV4-1, with D unresolved. Germline V gives CDR1 MGHRA, CDR2 YSYEKL. CDR3 length: 13 residues. Trimming stripped 1 base from V and 5 bases from J, with 8 bases between. The CDR3 DNA follows: TGCGCCAGCAGCCAAGGTGACCTATATGGCTACACCTTC. Translating it yields CASSQGDLYGYTF.